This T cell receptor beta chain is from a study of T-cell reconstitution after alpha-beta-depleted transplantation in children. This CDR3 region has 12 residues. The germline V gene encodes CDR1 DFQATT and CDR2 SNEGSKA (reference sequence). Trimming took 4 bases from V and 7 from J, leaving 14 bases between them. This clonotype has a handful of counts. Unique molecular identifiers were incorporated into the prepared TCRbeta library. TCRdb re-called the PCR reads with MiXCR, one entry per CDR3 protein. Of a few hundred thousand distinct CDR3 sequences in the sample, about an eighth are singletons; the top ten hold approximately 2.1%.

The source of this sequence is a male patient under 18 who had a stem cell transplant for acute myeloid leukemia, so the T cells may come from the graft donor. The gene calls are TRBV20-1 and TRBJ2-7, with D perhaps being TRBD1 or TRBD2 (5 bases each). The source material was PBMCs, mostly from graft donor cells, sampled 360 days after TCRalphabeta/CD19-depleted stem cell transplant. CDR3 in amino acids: CSATSGAPEQYF. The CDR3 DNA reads TGCAGTGCTACGTCCGGGGCCCCGGAGCAGTACTTC.